Reported below is one T cell receptor (beta chain). The sample originates from a study of blood T cell repertoires in COVID-19. Overall study: Acute and convalescent COVID-19 samples came from the United States, Italy and Spain. The cDNA or gDNA used as material had been derived from T cells, B-cell-depleted T cells, or PBMCs.

The junction had 5 bases not matched to a gene; V was cut back by 6 bases and J by 0 bases. Germline V gene data show CDR1 as MNHEY and CDR2 as SVGAGI. The CDR3 contains 14 residues. This table comes from immunoSEQ multiplex PCR, and its TCRdb copy is limited to in-frame clones, with some not included. The sample yields some 16,000 clones, 88% seen once. This receptor was taken from a human donor in a cohort sampled during active COVID-19. Sequenced material: peripheral blood. The chain recombines TRBV6-5 with TRBJ2-7; 7 nucleotides agree with TRBD1. The CDR3 DNA reads TGTGCCAGCAGAGGGGGACAGAGCTCCTACGAGCAGTACTTC. This encodes CASRGGQSSYEQYF.